This T cell receptor beta chain was documented in a study of blood T cell repertoires in COVID-19. The CDR3 is 14 amino acids. CDR1 SGHRS and CDR2 YFSETQ come from the germline V gene. Trimming stripped 4 bases from V and 7 bases from J, with 15 bases between. In the original processing: By means of reference gene primer amplification, nucleated cell counts were estimated. Using immunoSEQ multiplex PCR, the repertoire was profiled, and TCRdb retains in-frame clones only, with some absent. The V and J calls and clone size were taken over from that table, and D and trimming were inferred from the DNA. The table records some 270,000 clones, around 90% of them present only once.

The genes are TRBV5-1 and TRBJ1-5, with D hard to call. Sequencing input: peripheral blood. The sequence was collected from a woman aged 60-75 years with COVID-19, enrolled during active disease. The CDR3 loop reads CASSLDPGGQPQHF. In nucleotides, the CDR3 is TGCGCCAGCAGCCTCGACCCCGGCGGGCAGCCCCAGCATTTT.